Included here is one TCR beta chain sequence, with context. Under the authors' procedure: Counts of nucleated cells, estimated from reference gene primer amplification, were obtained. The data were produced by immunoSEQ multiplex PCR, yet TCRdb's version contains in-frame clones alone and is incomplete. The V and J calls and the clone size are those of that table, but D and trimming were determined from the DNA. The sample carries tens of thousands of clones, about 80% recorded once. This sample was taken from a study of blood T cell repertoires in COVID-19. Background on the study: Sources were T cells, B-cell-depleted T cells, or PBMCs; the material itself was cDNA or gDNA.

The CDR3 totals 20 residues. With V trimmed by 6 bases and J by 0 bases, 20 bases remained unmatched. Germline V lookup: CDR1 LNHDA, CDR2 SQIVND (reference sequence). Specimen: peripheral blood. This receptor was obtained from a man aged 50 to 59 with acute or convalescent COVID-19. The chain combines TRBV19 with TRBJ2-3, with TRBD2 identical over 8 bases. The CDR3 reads CASSLRGMRTSSPSTDTQYF. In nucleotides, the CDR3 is TGTGCCAGTAGCCTTAGGGGAATGCGGACTAGCTCACCTAGCACAGATACGCAGTATTTT. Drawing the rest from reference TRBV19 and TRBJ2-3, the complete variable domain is DGGITQSPKYLFRKEGQNVTLSCEQNLNHDAMYWYRQDPGQGLRLIYYSQIVNDFQKGDIAEGYSVSREKKESFPLTVTSAQKNPTAFYLCASSLRGMRTSSPSTDTQYFGPGTRLTVL.